The rows below give T cell receptor beta chains drawn from one sample of a study of cytomegalovirus exposure and HLA in healthy donors. Measured with immunoSEQ multiplex PCR; TCRdb has only the in-frame clones, and not every one. The sample records around 180,000 clones, 80% to 90% being singletons. Specimen: PBMCs. Receptors were obtained from a girl aged 5-17 years in good health and CMV-seropositive. Each CDR3 is given with its conserved first and last residue. Each record gives: clone size, CDR3 length, V gene, J gene, D gene, CDR3 DNA, CDR3 protein. The D gene is left open where the match is weak. The size entry is marked missing in some rows and otherwise reads once, few, many or a size class.

once	15	TRBV6-1	TRBJ1-2	.	TGTGCCAGCAGTGAAGTAGACGGACTGACCTATGGCTACACCTTC	CASSEVDGLTYGYTF
.	14	TRBV6-5	TRBJ1-3	.	TGTGCCAGCAGTTATTTCGGTACTGGAAACACCATATATTTT	CASSYFGTGNTIYF
once	20	TRBV7-3	TRBJ2-1	TRBD2	TGTGCCAGCAGCCCGCTATTCCTAGCGGGGGGCATGTACTCCTACAATGAGCAGTTCTTC	CASSPLFLAGGMYSYNEQFF
.	15	TRBV5-6	TRBJ1-5	.	TGTGCCAGCAGCTTGGGGTCACCGGGCAATCAGCCCCAGCATTTT	CASSLGSPGNQPQHF
.	15	TRBV6-4	TRBJ1-5	TRBD1	TGTGCCAGCAGTGACTCGACAGGGGGCAATCAGCCCCAGCATTTT	CASSDSTGGNQPQHF
.	15	TRBV6-5	TRBJ2-6	TRBD1	TGTGCCAGCAGTAACAGGGGTGGTGGGGCCAACGTCCTGACTTTC	CASSNRGGGANVLTF
.	14	TRBV27	TRBJ2-7	TRBD1	TGTGCCAGCAAAGGTGCGGGACAGGCTGTGGAGCAGTACTTC	CASKGAGQAVEQYF
.	17	TRBV14	TRBJ1-6	.	TGTGCCAGCAGCCAAGATCCGGCTTATTTAGCCTATTCACCCCTCCACTTT	CASSQDPAYLAYSPLHF
few	12	TRBV29-1	TRBJ1-1	TRBD1	TGCAGCGCGGGACAGGGGTCCACTGAAGCTTTCTTT	CSAGQGSTEAFF
.	13	TRBV7-3	TRBJ1-1	.	TGTGCCAGCAGCTTAACGAGCAACACTGAAGCTTTCTTT	CASSLTSNTEAFF
.	16	TRBV11-3	TRBJ2-3	TRBD1	TGTGCCAGCAGCTTAGACCTGACAGGGGGCATAGATACGCAGTATTTT	CASSLDLTGGIDTQYF
few	16	TRBV5-1	TRBJ1-2	TRBD1	TGCGCCAGCAGCTTAACCTACACGGGACAGTACTATGGCTACACCTTC	CASSLTYTGQYYGYTF
once	13	TRBV9	TRBJ2-2	.	TGTGCCAGCAGCGTAGAGGGGATCGGGGAGCTGTTTTTT	CASSVEGIGELFF
once	15	TRBV7-6	TRBJ2-2	TRBD1	TGTGCCAGCAGCTCGACGACAGGGGGCACCGGGGAGCTGTTTTTT	CASSSTTGGTGELFF
.	18	TRBV30	TRBJ1-6	.	TGTGCCTGGAGTGTAAGCAAGCTCGGGGGACGGCCTAATTCACCCCTCCACTTT	CAWSVSKLGGRPNSPLHF
.	15	TRBV10-1	TRBJ2-3	TRBD2	TGCGCCAGCAGTGAGTCGGGACTAAGCACAGATACGCAGTATTTT	CASSESGLSTDTQYF
.	19	TRBV16	TRBJ2-2	.	TGTGCCAGCAGCCAATGGGGTTTCCGACGGACACCGAACACCGGGGAGCTGTTTTTT	CASSQWGFRRTPNTGELFF
once	11	TRBV5-8	TRBJ2-1	TRBD1	TGTGCCAGCAGCTTGGGACAGGGGTTTGTCTTC	CASSLGQGFVF
.	14	TRBV14	TRBJ1-2	.	TGTGCCAGCAGCCAATCGTCACTGGGGGGTGGCTACACCTTC	CASSQSSLGGGYTF
.	15	TRBV11-3	TRBJ1-1	TRBD1	TGTGCCAGTAAACTACAGGGGGCTGAGAGCACTGAAGCTTTCTTT	CASKLQGAESTEAFF
.	12	TRBV2	TRBJ1-2	.	TGTGCCAGCAGCCTCGAGCCGTATGGCTACACCTTC	CASSLEPYGYTF
.	11	TRBV5-6	TRBJ1-1	.	TGTGCCAGCTTCAGGGCCACTGAAGCTTTCTTT	CASFRATEAFF
.	14	TRBV6-5	TRBJ2-7	.	TGTGCCAGCACCCGCGGCGTGGGAGTCTACGAGCAGTACTTC	CASTRGVGVYEQYF
.	14	TRBV11-2	TRBJ1-1	.	TGTGCCAGCAGCTCCTACGACAAGTCCACTGAAGCTTTCTTT	CASSSYDKSTEAFF
.	14	TRBV6-4	TRBJ2-6	.	TGTGCCAGCAGTGTAGAATCCGGGGCCAACGTCCTGACTTTC	CASSVESGANVLTF
.	14	TRBV7-9	TRBJ2-3	.	TGTGCCAGCAGCTTTCTGCCGGAGGCAGATACGCAGTATTTT	CASSFLPEADTQYF
.	15	TRBV6-5	TRBJ1-1	.	TGTGCCAGCAGTTACTCCCCAGGCGAGAACACTGAAGCTTTCTTT	CASSYSPGENTEAFF
.	15	TRBV6-5	TRBJ2-7	TRBD1	TGTGCCAGCAGTCCTGGGACAGGGGGTGTCTACGAGCAGTACTTC	CASSPGTGGVYEQYF
.	12	TRBV5-1	TRBJ1-4	.	TGCGCCAGCAGCTCAGGCTCCGAAAAACTGTTTTTT	CASSSGSEKLFF
.	16	TRBV27	TRBJ1-5	.	TGTGCCAGCAGTTTATCGGCGGGGGAATACAATCAGCCCCAGCATTTT	CASSLSAGEYNQPQHF
.	10	TRBV29-1	TRBJ1-1	TRBD1	TGCAGCGTTGGGGACAGGGACGCTTTCTTT	CSVGDRDAFF
.	15	TRBV7-2	TRBJ2-2	TRBD2	TGTGCCAGCAGCCTCACGGGGGGGAAGACCGGGGAGCTGTTTTTT	CASSLTGGKTGELFF
.	12	TRBV5-6	TRBJ2-7	.	TGTGCCAGCAGCCGCGCAGGGGACGAGCAGTACTTC	CASSRAGDEQYF
.	14	TRBV18	TRBJ1-1	.	TGTGCCAGCTCACTCGGACAATTGAACACTGAAGCTTTCTTT	CASSLGQLNTEAFF
.	15	TRBV19	TRBJ1-3	TRBD1	TGTGCCAGTAGTATGGGCAGGGGGCCTGGAAACACCATATATTTT	CASSMGRGPGNTIYF
.	12	TRBV6-1	TRBJ2-3	.	TGTGCCAGCAGGAAGCTCACAGATACGCAGTATTTT	CASRKLTDTQYF
.	14	TRBV5-5	TRBJ2-1	.	TGTGCCAGCAGCTTGGGACTGGCACCAGTCGAGCAGTTCTTC	CASSLGLAPVEQFF
.	15	TRBV7-9	TRBJ1-4	.	TGTGCCAGCAGCTTGACAGACGGAGCTAATGAAAAACTGTTTTTT	CASSLTDGANEKLFF
.	19	TRBV5-1	TRBJ2-1	.	TGCGCCAGCAGCTTGGCTTGGGTTCCCCCGGAGGCTAGTCTCAATGAGCAGTTCTTC	CASSLAWVPPEASLNEQFF
.	10	TRBV28	TRBJ1-1	.	TGTGCCAGCATCGACAGAGAAGCTTTCTTT	CASIDREAFF
.	17	TRBV4-2	TRBJ2-1	TRBD2	TGTGCCAGCAGCGGCCTAGCGGGGGGATGGGGGTTGAATGAGCAGTTCTTC	CASSGLAGGWGLNEQFF
.	14	TRBV19	TRBJ1-6	.	TGTGCCACTGCCTTGACGGGTACTAATTCACCCCTCCACTTT	CATALTGTNSPLHF
.	15	TRBV9	TRBJ2-7	TRBD1	TGTGCCAGCAGCGGAGCCGGGACAGGGCACGTCGAGCAGTACTTC	CASSGAGTGHVEQYF
.	15	TRBV19	TRBJ1-4	.	TGTGCCAGTCTTTACATCGACAGGTCTGGGGAAAAACTGTTTTTT	CASLYIDRSGEKLFF
.	15	TRBV7-9	TRBJ1-2	TRBD1	TGTGCCAGCAGCTTAGCGGAGACAGGGGTCTATGGCTACACCTTC	CASSLAETGVYGYTF
once	15	TRBV9	TRBJ1-2	TRBD1	TGTGCCAGCAGCTCGTCCCGGGACAGGTCTATTGGCTACACCTTC	CASSSSRDRSIGYTF